The 28 T cell receptor beta chains listed next were all sequenced from one sample in a study of beta chain features in type 1 diabetes (dated by TCRdb to 2017 to 2018). Library generation was performed with the immunoSEQ multiplex PCR assay. All of the isolated RNA was reverse transcribed with the High Capacity cDNA Reverse Transcription Kit, so expressed TCRB transcripts were sequenced. The immuneACCESS repertoire file appears here via TCRdb, limited to in-frame rearrangements. These files lack a portion of the clones; in checked studies, under half of the deficit traces to unresolved V genes, and the cause of the others is not known. Across this sample there are around 160,000 clones, with 40% to 60% seen only once. The ten largest clones capture 0.35% to 0.45% of the sample. The sequencing input was Tregs from blood. Interpreted using the paper, the cell subset or site label stands for: regulatory CD4+ T cells. Receptor source: a man between 18 and 35 years old in good health.

This sequence joins TRBV18 and TRBJ2-3; a weak D match, TRBD1 (5 bases). V was trimmed by 4 bases and J by 0 bases, leaving 11 bases between them. From germline, CDR1 is KGHSH and CDR2 LQKENI. This CDR3 comprises 15 residues. The CDR3 sequence is CASSHRTESTDTQYF. The CDR3 DNA reads TGTGCCAGCTCACACAGGACGGAAAGCACAGATACGCAGTATTTT.

This clone was detected a few times. This chain links TRBV19 with TRBJ1-1; TRBD1 matches 8 bases. The V gene's germline CDR1 is LNHDA and CDR2 SQIVND (reference sequence). The CDR3 extends over 15 amino acids. V trimming: 4 bases; J trimming: 4 bases; junction bases outside the gene matches: 8. CDR3 sequence (DNA): TGTGCCAGTAGTACACGGACAGGGTGGAGCACTGAAGCTTTCTTT. It translates to CASSTRTGWSTEAFF.

This chain joins TRBV18 and TRBJ1-1; D gene ambiguous. Looked up from germline, CDR1 is KGHSH and CDR2 is LQKENI. The CDR3 is made up of 14 amino acids. V was cut by 0 bases and J by 2 bases, with 7 bases left in between. This CDR3 is CASSPPEPNTEAFF. CDR3 sequence (DNA): TGTGCCAGCTCACCACCGGAGCCCAACACTGAAGCTTTCTTT. The whole variable domain, filled in from reference TRBV18 and TRBJ1-1, reads NAGVMQNPRHLVRRRGQEARLRCSPMKGHSHVYWYRQLPEEGLKFMVYLQKENIIDESGMPKERFSAEFPKEGPSILRIQQVVRGDSAAYFCASSPPEPNTEAFFGQGTRLTVV.

The chain couples TRBV29-1 to TRBJ2-2; 9 positions match TRBD1. The ends lost 6 bases at V and 5 bases at J; junction bases unmatched: 7. Per the germline V gene, CDR1 is SQVTM and CDR2 is ANQGSEA. This CDR3 comprises 14 residues. The CDR3 coding sequence is TGCAGCGTGGATACAGGGGGCGCAACCGGGGAGCTGTTTTTT. Protein sequence: CSVDTGGATGELFF.

The chain employs TRBV10-3 and TRBJ2-7; TRBD1 matches at 11 bases. Germline-derived CDR1 and CDR2 are ENHRY and SYGVKD. V lost 3 bases to trimming and J lost 4 bases; unmatched junction nucleotides: 5. The CDR3 runs 15 residues. The CDR3 DNA is TGTGCCATCAGTGATCAATGGGACAGGGGGTACGAGCAGTACTTC. Its translation is CAISDQWDRGYEQYF.

The J gene is TRBJ2-2, the V gene TRBV27, with D maybe TRBD1 (6 bases). Germline lookup yields CDR1 MNHEY and CDR2 SMNVEV (reference sequence). The CDR3 sequence is 16 residues long. V was trimmed by 6 bases and J by 7 bases, leaving 21 bases between them. The CDR3 here is CASRRETGVRIGELFF. In DNA form, the CDR3 reads TGTGCCAGCAGGCGAGAGACAGGAGTACGTATCGGGGAGCTGTTTTTT.

This clone was seen a few times. The J gene is TRBJ2-3, the V gene TRBV6-5, with 10 bases identical to TRBD1. From germline, CDR1 is MNHEY and CDR2 SVGAGI. This CDR3 is built from 15 residues. J lost 4 bases, V lost 3 bases, and 4 bases had no gene match. CDR3 protein: CASSYWTGGADTQYF. Written as DNA, the CDR3 is TGTGCCAGCAGTTATTGGACAGGGGGAGCAGATACGCAGTATTTT.

This clone was seen a few times. The rearrangement links TRBV18 to TRBJ1-1; no clear D gene. The V end lost 0 bases, the J end lost 1 base, and 9 bases lay between the germline ends. The V gene's germline CDR1 is KGHSH and CDR2 LQKENI. The CDR3 is 15 residues long. CDR3 bases: TGTGCCAGCTCACCACCCCCGGGATGGAACACTGAAGCTTTCTTT. Protein: CASSPPPGWNTEAFF.

This clone was seen a few times. The V gene is TRBV7-2, the J gene TRBJ2-2, with D perhaps matching TRBD2 (5 bases). Germline CDR1 is SGHTA and CDR2 is FQGNSA. The CDR3 runs 16 residues. V lost 3 bases, J lost 4 bases, and 15 bases lay in between. The CDR3 nucleotides read TGTGCCAGCAGCTTGCTAGCAGGAGATGGCACCGGGGAGCTGTTTTTT. It encodes CASSLLAGDGTGELFF.

This chain uses TRBV5-6 with TRBJ2-3, with D tentatively TRBD2 (6 bases). V lost 0 bases and J 3 bases, leaving 11 bases between the germline ends. From germline, CDR1 is SGHDT and CDR2 YYEEEE. The CDR3 contains 15 residues. CDR3 sequence: CASSLGFGLTDTQYF. CDR3 DNA sequence: TGTGCCAGCAGCTTGGGTTTTGGACTAACAGATACGCAGTATTTT.

This clone was detected only a few times. V and J are TRBV2 and TRBJ2-2; 9 nucleotides align to TRBD1. Losses at the gene ends were 5 bases for V and 0 bases for J; bases not matched to a gene: 4. Germline V gene lookup returns CDR1 SNHLY and CDR2 FYNNEI. CDR3 length: 16 residues. CDR3 DNA sequence: TGTGCCAGCAGTTTACGGACAGGGGCGAACACCGGGGAGCTGTTTTTT. Translation: CASSLRTGANTGELFF.

The chain employs TRBV4-1 and TRBJ2-7; D unresolved. This CDR3 has 12 amino acids. Germline V gives CDR1 MGHRA, CDR2 YSYEKL. The V and J ends lost 0 bases and 12 bases respectively, with 12 bases between them. This chain's CDR3 is CASSQESARLYF. In DNA form, the CDR3 reads TGCGCCAGCAGCCAAGAATCGGCCAGGTTGTACTTC.

The CDR3 region has the DNA TGTGCCAGTACCCAGGGTGGTTCACCCCTCCACTTT. Translating it yields CASTQGGSPLHF. The V and J genes are TRBV19 and TRBJ1-6; D possibly corresponds to TRBD1 (5 bases). Germline CDR1 is LNHDA and CDR2 is SQIVND (reference sequence). The CDR3 is made up of 12 amino acids. The V end lost 7 bases, the J end lost 9 bases, and 10 bases lay between the germline ends.

This clone was counted a few times. The gene calls are TRBV7-8 and TRBJ2-4; 9 bases align to TRBD2. Trimming cost V 0 bases and J 2 bases; bases outside gene matches: 5. Germline lookup yields CDR1 SGHVS and CDR2 FQNEAQ. CDR3 length: 17 amino acids. DNA for the CDR3: TGTGCCAGCAGCTTAGCGAGGCTAGCGGGAACCAAAAACATTCAGTACTTC. It specifies CASSLARLAGTKNIQYF.

This clone was detected only once. This chain uses TRBV4-3 with TRBJ1-2; TRBD1 agrees at 12 bases. Germline trimming cut 0 bases from V and 2 bases from J; bases unmatched to any gene: 4. The germline CDR1 and CDR2 sequences are LGHNA and YSLEER. The CDR3 runs to 17 residues. The CDR3 here is CASSQDIGTGGNYGYTF. For the CDR3, the DNA is TGCGCCAGCAGCCAAGATATTGGGACAGGGGGCAACTATGGCTACACCTTC.

The chain combines TRBV19 with TRBJ2-7, with a possible D match to TRBD2 (6 bases). The CDR3 is 12 residues long. Germline lookup yields CDR1 LNHDA and CDR2 SQIVND (reference sequence). V lost 6 bases, J lost 2 bases, and 8 bases lay in between. The CDR3 loop reads CASSGGAYEQYF. In DNA form, the CDR3 reads TGTGCCAGTAGCGGGGGAGCCTACGAGCAGTACTTC.

The genes are TRBV29-1 and TRBJ1-4; possibly TRBD1 for D (5 bases). Deletions cut 4 bases from V and 7 bases from J, with 10 bases between. The CDR3 runs 12 residues. CDR1 and CDR2 (germline): SQVTM, ANQGSEA. Here the CDR3 DNA reads TGCAGCGTTGGGTTCAGGGCTGAAAAACTGTTTTTT. Amino acids: CSVGFRAEKLFF.

The rearrangement joins TRBV7-2 to TRBJ1-3; D is possibly TRBD1 (5 bases). This CDR3 has 15 residues. Germline V CDR1 and CDR2: SGHTA, FQGNSA. Trimming left V 3 bases short and J 4 bases short, with 13 bases between. The CDR3 protein is CASSFRTSGGNTIYF. As DNA, the CDR3 is TGTGCCAGCAGCTTTAGGACATCAGGAGGAAACACCATATATTTT.

The chain employs TRBV7-3 and TRBJ2-1; D not resolved. Trimming left V 3 bases short and J 5 bases short, with 8 bases between. CDR1 is SGHTA, CDR2 FQGTGA, per germline. The CDR3 is 13 residues long. The CDR3 loop reads CASSFTPNNEQFF. The CDR3 DNA reads TGTGCCAGCAGCTTCACGCCTAACAATGAGCAGTTCTTC.

The chain has TRBV5-1 and TRBJ2-7; no firm D call. Trimming took off 5 bases at V and 2 bases at J, with 11 bases between the two ends. CDR1 and CDR2 (germline): SGHRS, YFSETQ. This CDR3 contains 13 residues. The CDR3 coding sequence is TGCGCCAGCAGACGAGGCACCGCCTACGAGCAGTACTTC. Protein product: CASRRGTAYEQYF. The complete variable domain, with remaining parts taken from reference TRBV5-1 and TRBJ2-7, reads KAGVTQTPRYLIKTRGQQVTLSCSPISGHRSVSWYQQTPGQGLQFLFEYFSETQRNKGNFPGRFSGRQFSNSRSEMNVSTLELGDSALYLCASRRGTAYEQYFGPGTRLTVT.

DNA for the CDR3: TGTGCCATCAGAGACTCCCTCGAGAAGCCCCAGCATTTT. As protein: CAIRDSLEKPQHF. The chain joins TRBV10-3 to TRBJ1-5; no clear D gene. The V end lost 6 bases, the J end lost 8 bases, and 14 bases lay between the germline ends. The CDR3 length is 13 residues. CDR1 ENHRY and CDR2 SYGVKD come from the germline V gene.

The V call is TRBV10-3, the J call TRBJ2-2; D gene ambiguous. In germline, CDR1 is ENHRY, CDR2 SYGVKD. This CDR3 has 14 amino acids. Trimming pared 6 bases from V and 1 base from J, leaving 9 bases between. This CDR3 reads CAIRQKENTGELFF. The CDR3, as DNA: TGTGCCATCAGACAGAAGGAGAACACCGGGGAGCTGTTTTTT.

Only one count was recorded for this clone. V usage is TRBV6-6 and J usage is TRBJ1-6, with 7 bases aligning to TRBD1. The junction had 11 bases not matched to a gene; V was cut back by 5 bases and J by 7 bases. The germline V gene has CDR1 MNHNY and CDR2 SVGAGI (reference sequence). The CDR3 has 16 amino acids. CDR3 residues: CASSRGQVLKNSPLHF. In DNA, the CDR3 is TGTGCCAGCAGTCGCGGACAGGTTCTGAAGAATTCACCCCTCCACTTT.

The gene calls are TRBV7-9 and TRBJ2-5, with TRBD2 as a possible D gene (5 bases). CDR1 SEHNR and CDR2 FQNEAQ come from the germline V gene (reference sequence). Trimming took 1 base from V and 6 from J, leaving 12 bases between them. The CDR3 covers 14 residues. This CDR3 reads CASSLGGGWKTQYF. CDR3 coding DNA: TGTGCCAGCAGCTTAGGAGGAGGCTGGAAGACCCAGTACTTC.

The gene calls are TRBV11-2 and TRBJ2-3; 7 bases agree with TRBD2. Germline V gives CDR1 SGHAT, CDR2 FQNNGV. Trimming cost V 3 bases and J 0 bases; bases outside gene matches: 3. The CDR3 totals 15 residues. Here the CDR3 DNA reads TGTGCCAGCAGCTTCTCCGGGGGGAGCACAGATACGCAGTATTTT. Translated, it gives CASSFSGGSTDTQYF.

The rearrangement links TRBV4-2 to TRBJ2-7; weak D call: TRBD2 (5 bases). Germline V gene lookup returns CDR1 LGHNA and CDR2 YNFKEQ. The CDR3 has 15 residues. V lost 0 bases to trimming and J lost 2 bases, with 11 bases between them. CDR3 sequence reads: CASSQDWRQTYEQYF. The CDR3 bases are TGTGCCAGCAGCCAAGATTGGAGGCAGACCTACGAGCAGTACTTC.

This chain uses TRBV6-1 with TRBJ1-2, with 9 bases fitting TRBD1. This CDR3 has 15 amino acids. J gave up 0 bases and V 7 bases, and 6 bases lay outside the gene matches. Germline V gene sequence: CDR1 MNHNS, CDR2 SASEGT. CDR3 region: CASTHGQGTNYGYTF. In DNA form, the CDR3 reads TGTGCCAGCACCCACGGACAGGGGACTAACTATGGCTACACCTTC.

The J gene is TRBJ2-1, the V gene TRBV7-2; 10 bases agree with TRBD2. V lost 4 bases and J lost 8; bases outside the gene matches: 8. The CDR3 runs to 15 residues. Germline loops: CDR1 SGHTA, CDR2 FQGNSA. The CDR3, as DNA: TGTGCCAGCAGCTGGCAGCGGGGGGGCCCCCATGAGCAGTTCTTC. This sequence encodes CASSWQRGGPHEQFF.